What follows is one T cell receptor (beta chain) and its context. Produced via immunoSEQ multiplex PCR; TCRdb's table is partial and in-frame only. The table shows roughly 74,000 clones, with 90% to 95% occurring only once. This entry belongs to a study of control samples from healthy donors and cancer patients. This CDR3 has 12 residues. Trimming removed 2 bases at V and 6 bases at J, with 5 bases between. Germline V lookup: CDR1 MDHEN, CDR2 SYDVKM. V is TRBV28 and J is TRBJ1-5; D is uncertain. This clonotype was sampled from a woman younger than 30 in good health. Material: blood. Here the CDR3 DNA reads TGTGCCAGCAGTTTAAACCTTCAGCCCCAGCATTTT. Its translation is CASSLNLQPQHF. Full variable domain (remainder filled in from reference TRBV28 and TRBJ1-5): DVKVTQSSRYLVKRTGEKVFLECVQDMDHENMFWYRQDPGLGLRLIYFSYDVKMKEKGDIPEGYSVSREKKERFSLILESASTNQTSMYLCASSLNLQPQHFGDGTRLSIL.